What follows are 24 T cell receptor beta chains derived from one specimen sequenced in a study of cytomegalovirus exposure and HLA in healthy donors (dated by TCRdb to the late 2010s). The method behind the library was the immunoSEQ multiplex PCR assay. Imported from immuneACCESS, the table was reduced by TCRdb to in-frame sequences with V and J called. These copies leave out some clones; in studies compared against another copy, an unresolved V gene accounts for under half, and the cause of the remainder is not known. The sample yields about 180,000 clones; approximately 87% were counted once. Roughly 1.4% of the sample is taken by the ten largest. Sequences were obtained from PBMCs. These receptor sequences come from a woman aged 30 to 39 in good health and CMV-seronegative.

The chain carries TRBV5-1 and TRBJ1-1; possibly TRBD1 for D (5 bases). The CDR3 covers 14 residues. V lost 4 bases, J lost 1 base, and 11 bases lay in between. CDR1 is SGHRS, CDR2 YFSETQ, per germline. The CDR3, as DNA: TGCGCCAGCAGCCTCGCCGGGGGGAACACTGAAGCTTTCTTT. Translating it yields CASSLAGGNTEAFF.

This chain links TRBV27 with TRBJ2-3; D is uncertain. Germline-derived CDR1 and CDR2 are MNHEY and SMNVEV (reference sequence). V was clipped by 1 base and J by 4 bases, with 12 bases between them. CDR3 length: 15 residues. CDR3 in amino acids: CASSLLSVGSDTQYF. CDR3 DNA sequence: TGTGCCAGCAGTTTATTGTCAGTTGGTTCAGATACGCAGTATTTT.

This chain links TRBV15 with TRBJ2-1; 8 bases fit TRBD1. This CDR3 contains 16 residues. V shed 2 bases and J 6 bases; nucleotides not matched to a gene: 9. Germline V CDR1 and CDR2: LNHNV, YYDKDF (reference sequence). CDR3 bases: TGTGCCACCAGCAGACGGGTTGGACAGGGCCTCAATGAGCAGTTCTTC. Amino acids: CATSRRVGQGLNEQFF. Complete variable domain (other parts from reference TRBV15 and TRBJ2-1): DAMVIQNPRYQVTQFGKPVTLSCSQTLNHNVMYWYQQKSSQAPKLLFHYYDKDFNNEADTPDNFQSRRPNTSFCFLDIRSPGLGDTAMYLCATSRRVGQGLNEQFFGPGTRLTVL.

This chain joins TRBV6-5 and TRBJ2-5, with a possible D match to TRBD1 (5 bases). Germline loops: CDR1 MNHEY, CDR2 SVGAGI. The CDR3 has 12 amino acids. V lost 8 bases to trimming and J lost 4 bases, with 11 bases between them. In nucleotides, the CDR3 is TGTGCCAGCGCCCCAGGGCGAGAGACCCAGTACTTC. Amino acids: CASAPGRETQYF.

This clone was seen more than once but under ten times. The gene calls are TRBV5-1 and TRBJ1-2; no clear D gene. Trimming took off 1 base at V and 2 bases at J, with 21 bases between the two ends. Germline V CDR1 and CDR2: SGHRS, YFSETQ. The CDR3 is 18 residues long. The CDR3 is CASSLIESVDTFNYGYTF. The CDR3 coding sequence is TGCGCCAGCAGCTTGATTGAGTCGGTTGACACCTTCAACTATGGCTACACCTTC.

This clone occurred a few times. V is TRBV6-1 and J is TRBJ1-6; 7 positions agree with TRBD1. V lost 7 bases, J lost 10 bases, and 7 bases stayed unmatched. CDR1 is MNHNS, CDR2 SASEGT, per germline. The CDR3 is 13 residues long. The CDR3 protein is CASNHGQESPLHF. CDR3 bases: TGTGCCAGCAACCACGGACAGGAATCACCCCTCCACTTT.

J is TRBJ1-3 and V is TRBV2; TRBD1 aligns across 8 bases. Germline CDR1 is SNHLY and CDR2 is FYNNEI. The CDR3 runs 15 residues. Trimming took 3 bases from V and 2 from J; bases not matched to a gene: 3. This chain's CDR3 is CASSDARGPGNTIYF. In nucleotides, the CDR3 is TGTGCCAGCAGTGACGCCAGGGGGCCTGGAAACACCATATATTTT.

J is TRBJ1-1 and V is TRBV7-9; no definite D call. This CDR3 contains 16 residues. V was shortened by 5 bases and J by 3 bases, with 19 bases between the two germline ends. Germline CDR1 is SEHNR and CDR2 is FQNEAQ (reference sequence). In nucleotides, the CDR3 is TGTGCCAGCAGCCGACTGGAGCGAGGGAAGGACACTGAAGCTTTCTTT. Translation: CASSRLERGKDTEAFF.

CDR3 residues: CASSIQGPPNYGYTF. The CDR3 DNA reads TGCGCCAGCTCGATACAGGGGCCTCCTAACTATGGCTACACCTTC. The V call is TRBV4-1, the J call TRBJ1-2, with 7 bases that match TRBD1. The V gene end was trimmed by 8 bases and the J gene end by 0 bases; junction bases not matched to a gene: 9. The CDR3 runs to 15 residues. Germline CDR1 reads MGHRA; CDR2 reads YSYEKL.

The chain recombines TRBV5-1 with TRBJ1-1; 7 nucleotides match TRBD1. This CDR3 spans 15 amino acids. The germline V gene has CDR1 SGHRS and CDR2 YFSETQ. V lost 6 bases, J lost 2 bases, and 10 bases stayed unmatched. The chain's CDR3 is CASTDPDRLNTEAFF. CDR3 DNA: TGCGCCAGCACCGACCCGGACAGGCTCAACACTGAAGCTTTCTTT.

The chain employs TRBV7-2 and TRBJ1-5; D is perhaps TRBD1 (6 bases). This CDR3 is 17 amino acids long. Deletions cut 0 bases from V and 2 bases from J, with 14 bases between. Germline CDR1 reads SGHTA; CDR2 reads FQGNSA. CDR3 loop: CASSLARSGAGNQPQHF. In DNA form, the CDR3 reads TGTGCCAGCAGCTTAGCGCGGTCAGGGGCAGGCAATCAGCCCCAGCATTTT.

This sequence joins TRBV19 and TRBJ1-6; 7 bases agree with TRBD1. Germline V gene sequence: CDR1 LNHDA, CDR2 SQIVND (reference sequence). This CDR3 contains 15 residues. V trimming: 6 bases; J trimming: 3 bases; junction bases outside the gene matches: 5. The CDR3 reads CASRRDRSYNSPLHF. For the CDR3, the DNA is TGTGCCAGTAGGCGGGACAGAAGCTATAATTCACCCCTCCACTTT. The full variable domain, rest sourced from reference TRBV19 and TRBJ1-6, is DGGITQSPKYLFRKEGQNVTLSCEQNLNHDAMYWYRQDPGQGLRLIYYSQIVNDFQKGDIAEGYSVSREKKESFPLTVTSAQKNPTAFYLCASRRDRSYNSPLHFGNGTRLTVT.

This chain joins TRBV19 and TRBJ1-1; no definite D call. There are 15 residues in the CDR3. V lost 3 bases and J lost 3, with 14 bases in between. Germline values: CDR1 LNHDA, CDR2 SQIVND (reference sequence). CDR3 bases: TGTGCCAGTAGTATCCGGCAGGCCTCGTACACTGAAGCTTTCTTT. Its protein product is CASSIRQASYTEAFF.

This rearrangement joins TRBV7-8 to TRBJ2-7, with D possibly matching TRBD2 (6 bases). Germline V gene sequence: CDR1 SGHVS, CDR2 FQNEAQ. The CDR3 covers 14 residues. V lost 5 bases and J lost 3, with 14 bases in between. CDR3 nucleotides: TGTGCCAGCAGCGGGGGGACTGTTAACTACGAGCAGTACTTC. It specifies CASSGGTVNYEQYF.

This chain connects TRBV6-5 to TRBJ2-1; D is undetermined. V was pared by 0 bases and J by 7 bases, with 4 bases between. This CDR3 has 12 residues. The germline CDR1 and CDR2 sequences are MNHEY and SVGAGI. In nucleotides, the CDR3 is TGTGCCAGCAGTTACTCGAGTAATGAGCAGTTCTTC. Its protein product is CASSYSSNEQFF.

The CDR3 DNA sequence: TGTGCCGGAGGCGGGAGGAACACTGAAGCTTTCTTT. Translating gives CAGGGRNTEAFF. The V gene is TRBV6-1, the J gene TRBJ1-1; D gene uncertain. The CDR3 loop spans 12 amino acids. V lost 11 bases, J lost 1 base, and 11 bases lay in between. Germline-derived CDR1 and CDR2 are MNHNS and SASEGT.

This clone was recorded only once. The V call is TRBV19, the J call TRBJ2-2, with D perhaps matching TRBD2 (5 bases). CDR3 size: 13 residues. The germline V gene has CDR1 LNHDA and CDR2 SQIVND (reference sequence). Trimming removed 3 bases at V and 6 bases at J, with 8 bases between. This CDR3 is CASSIGLSGELFF. The CDR3 region has the DNA TGTGCCAGTAGTATCGGACTGTCCGGGGAGCTGTTTTTT.

The chain joins TRBV6-1 to TRBJ1-5; 8 nucleotides agree with TRBD1. From germline, CDR1 is MNHNS and CDR2 SASEGT. The trim removed 4 bases at V and 8 bases at J, leaving 10 bases unmatched. This CDR3 spans 15 amino acids. The CDR3 region is CASSGQGALAEPQHF. CDR3 nucleotides: TGTGCCAGCAGTGGGCAGGGGGCTCTGGCCGAGCCCCAGCATTTT.

The genes are TRBV5-1 and TRBJ1-6; no clear D. From germline, CDR1 is SGHRS and CDR2 YFSETQ. This CDR3 has 17 residues. V shed 5 bases and J shed 8 bases, with 23 bases lying between them. CDR3 sequence: CASRRRPNPYEDSPLHF. The CDR3 DNA reads TGCGCCAGCAGGAGACGTCCCAACCCCTACGAGGATTCACCCCTCCACTTT.

The chain combines TRBV9 with TRBJ2-7, with 12 bases aligning to TRBD2. This CDR3 has 14 residues. Germline loops: CDR1 SGDLS, CDR2 YYNGEE. V lost 0 bases and J lost 7; bases outside the gene matches: 2. Here the CDR3 reads CASSVGLAGGEQYF. DNA of the CDR3: TGTGCCAGCAGCGTAGGCCTAGCGGGGGGGGAGCAGTACTTC.

This chain uses TRBV6-1 with TRBJ1-6, with a possible D match to TRBD1 (6 bases). The V and J ends lost 6 bases and 7 bases respectively, with 16 bases between them. Germline V gene data show CDR1 as MNHNS and CDR2 as SASEGT. The CDR3 contains 15 residues. The CDR3 reads CASRLQQGWNSPLHF. CDR3 coding DNA: TGTGCCAGCAGGCTGCAACAGGGCTGGAATTCACCCCTCCACTTT.

The chain is built from TRBV4-1 and TRBJ2-2, with 12 bases identical to TRBD2. Germline CDR1 MGHRA, CDR2 YSYEKL. The CDR3 contains 17 residues. J was trimmed by 3 bases and V by 1 base; bases with no gene match: 3. CDR3 amino acids: CASSQGRLAGDTGELFF. For the CDR3, the DNA is TGCGCCAGCAGCCAAGGGAGACTAGCGGGGGACACCGGGGAGCTGTTTTTT.

The CDR3 here is CASSQESSDYGYTF. As DNA, the CDR3 is TGTGCCAGCAGCCAAGAGTCGTCAGATTATGGCTACACCTTC. This chain connects TRBV4-2 to TRBJ1-2, with D unclear. The CDR3 has 14 amino acids. The germline gives CDR1 LGHNA, CDR2 YNFKEQ. With 0 bases removed from V and 5 bases from J, the gap between germline ends came to 10 bases.

CDR3 sequence (DNA): TGTGCCAGCAGTTACTCCCCAGGGGCGTTCACAGATACGCAGTATTTT. As protein: CASSYSPGAFTDTQYF. The V and J genes are TRBV6-5 and TRBJ2-3, with TRBD1 as a possible D gene (6 bases). Per germline, CDR1 MNHEY and CDR2 SVGAGI. CDR3 size: 16 residues. V was clipped by 0 bases and J by 2 bases, with 12 bases between them.